This TCR beta chain originates from a study of cytotoxic CD8 clonotypes in ibrutinib-treated CLL. PBMCs that had been cryopreserved were the source of 2 to 2.5 micrograms of genomic DNA for TCR beta libraries. Trimming removed 0 bases from V and 0 bases from J; junction bases left unmatched: 15. From germline, CDR1 is MNHEY and CDR2 SMNVEV (reference sequence). This CDR3 contains 20 residues. The repertoire was sequenced with immunoSEQ multiplex PCR; TCRdb's copy has only in-frame clones and lacks some. This table has approximately 170,000 clones, approximately 91% appearing once. The V call is TRBV27, the J call TRBJ2-7, with TRBD2 matching over 9 bases. The starting material was PBMCs, obtained at disease progression, from a patient treated with ibrutinib. This TCR derives from a human donor with chronic lymphocytic leukemia. As DNA, the CDR3 is TGTGCCAGCAGTTTATCCGGAGGGGGGTGGGCTAGCGGGAACTCCTACGAGCAGTACTTC. Its translation: CASSLSGGGWASGNSYEQYF.